This entry lists 14 T cell receptor beta chains sequenced from one sample in a study of T-cell reconstitution after alpha-beta-depleted transplantation in children. Molecular barcoding with unique molecular identifiers was used for the TCRbeta library. TCRdb re-called the PCR reads through MiXCR, storing one row per CDR3 protein. Among about 980,000 distinct CDR3 sequences listed, around 30% were seen once. Material: PBMCs, mostly from graft donor cells, obtained 360 days after TCRalphabeta/CD19-depleted stem cell transplant. The receptors shown here come from a boy younger than two who had a stem cell transplant for SCID, so the T cells may come from the graft donor.

The CDR3 DNA reads TGCGCCAGCAGCTTGGCGGGGGACAGGATCAATCAGCCCCAGCATTTT. Translation gives CASSLAGDRINQPQHF. The chain couples TRBV5-1 to TRBJ1-5; TRBD1 matches 8 bases. There are 16 residues in the CDR3. The junction had 5 bases not matched to a gene; V was cut back by 0 bases and J by 3 bases. The germline V gene encodes CDR1 SGHRS and CDR2 YFSETQ. Based on the CDR3 plus reference TRBV5-1 and TRBJ1-5, the full variable domain is KAGVTQTPRYLIKTRGQQVTLSCSPISGHRSVSWYQQTPGQGLQFLFEYFSETQRNKGNFPGRFSGRQFSNSRSEMNVSTLELGDSALYLCASSLAGDRINQPQHFGDGTRLSIL.

This clonotype was observed a handful of times. The chain couples TRBV6-5 to TRBJ2-7; 10 bases map to TRBD1. V lost 4 bases and J lost 6; bases outside the gene matches: 6. The CDR3 contains 14 residues. CDR1 is MNHEY, CDR2 SVGAGI, per germline. The CDR3 loop reads CASSFPGQGSEQYF. The DNA of the CDR3 is TGTGCCAGCAGTTTCCCGGGACAGGGGTCCGAGCAGTACTTC.

J is TRBJ2-3 and V is TRBV20-1, with TRBD2 identical over 10 bases. CDR1 and CDR2 (germline): DFQATT, SNEGSKA (reference sequence). V lost 7 bases and J lost 6; bases outside the gene matches: 10. This CDR3 has 14 residues. CDR3 DNA sequence: TGCAGTGTTCCCATAGCGGGGGGCCCGGATACGCAGTATTTT. This encodes CSVPIAGGPDTQYF.

This clonotype showed up just a few times. The chain is built from TRBV20-1 and TRBJ2-5; D may be TRBD1 (5 bases). Per germline, CDR1 DFQATT and CDR2 SNEGSKA (reference sequence). Trimming took 2 bases from V and 2 from J, leaving 12 bases between them. The CDR3 loop spans 14 amino acids. The CDR3 sequence is CSARNKGLQETQYF. The CDR3 DNA follows: TGCAGTGCTAGAAATAAGGGGTTACAAGAGACCCAGTACTTC.

This chain connects TRBV12-3 or TRBV12-4 to TRBJ1-1; no clear D. Trimming pared 6 bases from V and 8 bases from J, leaving 10 bases between. The CDR3 has 11 residues. CDR3 residues: CASRIDIEAFF. The CDR3 DNA reads TGTGCCAGCAGGATCGACATAGAAGCTTTCTTT.

The CDR3: CASSFRAGDEQYF. Written as DNA, the CDR3 is TGTGCCAGCAGTTTTCGGGCAGGGGACGAGCAGTACTTC. The chain employs TRBV12-3 or TRBV12-4 and TRBJ2-7; D perhaps matches TRBD1 (6 bases). The length of the CDR3 is 13 residues. Trimming stripped 3 bases from V and 5 bases from J, with 11 bases between.

The chain uses TRBV5-1 and TRBJ1-1, with 7 bases lining up with TRBD1. Germline V CDR1 and CDR2: SGHRS, YFSETQ. This CDR3 comprises 17 residues. V lost 0 bases to trimming and J lost 1 base; unmatched junction nucleotides: 9. The CDR3 DNA reads TGCGCCAGCAGCTTGGGCAGGGGGGGGTTAAGGAACACTGAAGCTTTCTTT. Its translation: CASSLGRGGLRNTEAFF.

V is TRBV12-3 or TRBV12-4 and J is TRBJ2-7; D gene uncertain. The CDR3 sequence is 16 residues long. The V and J ends lost 3 bases and 2 bases respectively, with 17 bases between them. CDR3 coding DNA: TGTGCCAGCAGTTTGCGTTCGGGTACCTTTACCTACGAGCAGTACTTC. Translation: CASSLRSGTFTYEQYF.

This clonotype has only a few counts. V usage is TRBV5-6 and J usage is TRBJ1-4; D ambiguous. V was cut by 1 base and J by 0 bases, with 7 bases left in between. The CDR3 has 15 amino acids. The germline V gene has CDR1 SGHDT and CDR2 YYEEEE. The CDR3 DNA is TGTGCCAGCAGCTTGCTGGTAGCAACTAATGAAAAACTGTTTTTT. Translating it yields CASSLLVATNEKLFF.

CDR3 nucleotides: TGCGCCAGCACCCTGACTAGCGGGAGCACAGATACGCAGTATTTT. This sequence encodes CASTLTSGSTDTQYF. This chain uses TRBV5-1 with TRBJ2-3; the match to TRBD2 covers 10 bases. The CDR3 totals 15 residues. Germline CDR1 is SGHRS and CDR2 is YFSETQ. Trimming cost V 6 bases and J 0 bases; bases outside gene matches: 4.

This clonotype was recorded a few times. This sequence joins TRBV5-1 and TRBJ2-7; 10 bases fit TRBD1. This CDR3 is 17 amino acids long. The trim removed 4 bases at V and 6 bases at J, leaving 16 bases unmatched. Germline CDR1 reads SGHRS; CDR2 reads YFSETQ. The CDR3 DNA follows: TGCGCCAGCAGCCCGAGATACGCCGGGACAGGGGCCGCCGAGCAGTACTTC. It yields the protein CASSPRYAGTGAAEQYF. Using reference TRBV5-1 and TRBJ2-7 for the parts outside the CDR3, the full variable domain is KAGVTQTPRYLIKTRGQQVTLSCSPISGHRSVSWYQQTPGQGLQFLFEYFSETQRNKGNFPGRFSGRQFSNSRSEMNVSTLELGDSALYLCASSPRYAGTGAAEQYFGPGTRLTVT.

This sequence joins TRBV4-1 and TRBJ1-2, with 7 positions matching TRBD1. Germline CDR1 is MGHRA and CDR2 is YSYEKL. V lost 2 bases and J lost 6; bases outside the gene matches: 15. The CDR3 loop spans 17 amino acids. The CDR3 nucleotides read TGCGCCAGCAGCCAAAGGGGGACAGTAAGCGGTGGGAATGGCTACACCTTC. Protein: CASSQRGTVSGGNGYTF.

The chain is built from TRBV6-5 and TRBJ1-3, with D hard to call. Germline-derived CDR1 and CDR2 are MNHEY and SVGAGI. The CDR3 runs to 15 residues. Deletions cut 4 bases from V and 0 bases from J, with 10 bases between. The CDR3 sequence is CASSFRANSGNTIYF. As DNA, the CDR3 is TGTGCCAGCAGTTTCCGGGCCAACTCTGGAAACACCATATATTTT.

This clonotype was counted only a few times. Here the CDR3 reads CASSQEVQRGGQETQYF. The CDR3, as DNA: TGCGCCAGCAGCCAAGAGGTGCAGCGGGGGGGCCAGGAGACCCAGTACTTC. J is TRBJ2-5 and V is TRBV4-3; 10 nucleotides match TRBD2. The germline gives CDR1 LGHNA, CDR2 YSLEER. V gave up 0 bases and J gave up 5 bases; unmatched junction bases: 9. CDR3 size: 17 residues.